This T cell receptor (beta chain) appears in the sequencing data of a study of naive and memory T cell subsets. Study results and caveats: Diversity fell and Gini index rose from naive through CM, EM, EMRA. Clonotypes here are unpaired alpha or beta chain sequences.

The germline CDR1 and CDR2 sequences are SGDLS and YYNGEE. This CDR3 has 14 residues. V lost 3 bases, J lost 4 bases, and 11 bases lay in between. Two oligonucleotides, mixed equimolar, formed the beta constant-region primer covering TRBC1 and TRBC2. Nested alpha and beta constant-region primers with the SP2 primer drove four PCR rounds on ligated cDNA. TCRdb reprocessed the UMI-ligation and nested PCR reads with MiXCR, giving one entry per CDR3 protein. The sample yields some 85,000 distinct CDR3 sequences, around 12% seen once. This clonotype was picked up many times. Its target is unknown. Cells stained for CD3, CD4, CD8, CD45RA and CD27 were sorted into four subsets.

The material sequenced was central memory CD4+ T cells from blood. This receptor was identified in a human donor in good health. The rearrangement joins TRBV9 to TRBJ2-1; weak D call: TRBD2 (6 bases). In DNA, the CDR3 is TGTGCCAGCAGCGCTAGACTAGTTTACAATGAGCAGTTCTTC. Encoded protein: CASSARLVYNEQFF.